What follows are 2 T cell receptor beta chains derived from one specimen sequenced in a study of response to subunit inactivated influenza vaccine. TCRdb re-analysed the RT-PCR reads in MiXCR, keeping a single row per CDR3 protein. Among hundreds of thousands of distinct CDR3 sequences, 9.5% to 12% were seen once, and the ten largest hold approximately 12%. This sample comprised PBMCs from blood, obtained more than 35 days after vaccination. All receptors derive from a man in his fifties or sixties who received an inactivated influenza vaccine.

In this sample, this clonotype turned up a few times. V and J are TRBV24-1 and TRBJ2-7; D is unclear. The V and J ends lost 10 bases and 6 bases respectively, with 9 bases between them. CDR1 is KGHDR, CDR2 SFDVKD, per germline. CDR3 length: 10 residues. In DNA form, the CDR3 reads TGTGCCACTTCGAGCATCGAGCAGTACTTC. Its translation: CATSSIEQYF.

V is TRBV20-1 and J is TRBJ2-5; D gene uncertain. This CDR3 contains 11 residues. The germline V gene has CDR1 DFQATT and CDR2 SNEGSKA (reference sequence). The CDR3 sequence: CSAHTKETQYF. The CDR3 coding sequence is TGCAGCGCCCACACAAAAGAGACCCAGTACTTC.